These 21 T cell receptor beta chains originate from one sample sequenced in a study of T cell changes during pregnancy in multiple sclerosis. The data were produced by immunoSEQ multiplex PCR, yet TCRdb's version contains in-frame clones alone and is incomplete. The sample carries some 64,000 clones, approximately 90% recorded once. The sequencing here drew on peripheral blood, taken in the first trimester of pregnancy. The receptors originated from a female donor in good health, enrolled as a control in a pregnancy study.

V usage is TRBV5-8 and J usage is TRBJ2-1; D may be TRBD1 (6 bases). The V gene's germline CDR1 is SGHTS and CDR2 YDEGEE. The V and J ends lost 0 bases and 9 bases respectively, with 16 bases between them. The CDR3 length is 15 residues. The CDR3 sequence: CASSLGQGLRGEQFF. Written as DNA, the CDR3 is TGTGCCAGCAGCTTGGGCCAGGGGCTAAGAGGTGAGCAGTTCTTC.

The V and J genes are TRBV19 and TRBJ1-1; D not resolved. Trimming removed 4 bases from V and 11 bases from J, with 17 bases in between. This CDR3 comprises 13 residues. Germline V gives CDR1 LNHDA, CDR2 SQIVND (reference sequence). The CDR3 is CASSTRPDLTAFF. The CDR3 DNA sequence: TGTGCCAGTAGTACCCGTCCCGACCTGACTGCTTTCTTT.

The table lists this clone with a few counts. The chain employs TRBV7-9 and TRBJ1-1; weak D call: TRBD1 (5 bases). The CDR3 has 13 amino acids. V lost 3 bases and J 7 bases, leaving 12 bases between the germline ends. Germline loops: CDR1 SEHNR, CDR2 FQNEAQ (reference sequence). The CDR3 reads CASSFSSTGEAFF. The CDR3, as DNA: TGTGCCAGCAGCTTTTCTTCAACAGGTGAAGCTTTCTTT.

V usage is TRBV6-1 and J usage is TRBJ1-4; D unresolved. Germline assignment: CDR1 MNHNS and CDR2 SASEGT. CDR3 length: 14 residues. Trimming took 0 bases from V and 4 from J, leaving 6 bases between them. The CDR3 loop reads CASSEAFRNEKLFF. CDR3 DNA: TGTGCCAGCAGTGAAGCTTTCCGTAATGAAAAACTGTTTTTT.

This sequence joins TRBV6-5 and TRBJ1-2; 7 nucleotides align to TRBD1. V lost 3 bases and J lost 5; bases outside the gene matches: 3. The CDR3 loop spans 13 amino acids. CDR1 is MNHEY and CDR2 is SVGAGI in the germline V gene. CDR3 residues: CASSYEGAYGYTF. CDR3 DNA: TGTGCCAGCAGTTATGAGGGGGCATATGGCTACACCTTC.

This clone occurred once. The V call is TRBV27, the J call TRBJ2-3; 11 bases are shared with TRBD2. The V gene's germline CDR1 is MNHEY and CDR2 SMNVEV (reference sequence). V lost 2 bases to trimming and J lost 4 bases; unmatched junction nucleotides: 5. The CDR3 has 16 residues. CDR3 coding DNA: TGTGCCAGCAGTTTACGAACTAGCGGGGGACCAGATACGCAGTATTTT. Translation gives CASSLRTSGGPDTQYF.

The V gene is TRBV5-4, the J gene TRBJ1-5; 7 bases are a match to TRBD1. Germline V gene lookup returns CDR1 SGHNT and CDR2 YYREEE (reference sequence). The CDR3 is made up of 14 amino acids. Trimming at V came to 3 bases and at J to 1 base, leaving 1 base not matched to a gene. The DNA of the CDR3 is TGTGCCAGCAGCTCGGGACAGAGCAATCAGCCCCAGCATTTT. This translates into CASSSGQSNQPQHF.

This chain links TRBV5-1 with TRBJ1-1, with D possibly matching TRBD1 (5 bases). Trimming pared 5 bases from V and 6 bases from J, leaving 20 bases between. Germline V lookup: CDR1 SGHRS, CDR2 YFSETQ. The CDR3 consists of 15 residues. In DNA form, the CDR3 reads TGCGCCAGCAGAAGGTCGGGGGAAGTCGAACCTGAAGCTTTCTTT. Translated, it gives CASRRSGEVEPEAFF.

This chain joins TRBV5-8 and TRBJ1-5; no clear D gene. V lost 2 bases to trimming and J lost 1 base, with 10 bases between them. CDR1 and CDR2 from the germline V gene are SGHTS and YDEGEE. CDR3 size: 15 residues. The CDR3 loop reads CASSFLRGSNQPQHF. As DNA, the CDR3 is TGTGCCAGCAGCTTCTTGCGGGGAAGCAATCAGCCCCAGCATTTT.

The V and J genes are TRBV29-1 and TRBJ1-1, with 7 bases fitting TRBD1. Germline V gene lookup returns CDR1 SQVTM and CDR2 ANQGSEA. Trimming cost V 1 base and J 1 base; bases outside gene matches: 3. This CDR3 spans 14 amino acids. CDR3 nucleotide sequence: TGCAGCGTTGAAGGGACAGGTTCGAACACTGAAGCTTTCTTT. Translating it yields CSVEGTGSNTEAFF. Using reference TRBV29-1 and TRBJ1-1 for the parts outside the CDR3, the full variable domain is SAVISQKPSRDICQRGTSLTIQCQVDSQVTMMFWYRQQPGQSLTLIATANQGSEATYESGFVIDKFPISRPNLTFSTLTVSNMSPEDSSIYLCSVEGTGSNTEAFFGQGTRLTVV.

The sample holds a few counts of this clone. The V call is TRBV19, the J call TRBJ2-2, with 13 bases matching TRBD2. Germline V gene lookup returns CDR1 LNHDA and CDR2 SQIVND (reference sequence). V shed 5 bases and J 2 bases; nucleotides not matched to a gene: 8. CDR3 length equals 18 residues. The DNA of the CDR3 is TGTGCCAGTAGTCGCCGGACTAGCGGGGGCCTTAACACCGGGGAGCTGTTTTTT. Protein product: CASSRRTSGGLNTGELFF. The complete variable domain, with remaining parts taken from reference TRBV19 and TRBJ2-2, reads DGGITQSPKYLFRKEGQNVTLSCEQNLNHDAMYWYRQDPGQGLRLIYYSQIVNDFQKGDIAEGYSVSREKKESFPLTVTSAQKNPTAFYLCASSRRTSGGLNTGELFFGEGSRLTVL.

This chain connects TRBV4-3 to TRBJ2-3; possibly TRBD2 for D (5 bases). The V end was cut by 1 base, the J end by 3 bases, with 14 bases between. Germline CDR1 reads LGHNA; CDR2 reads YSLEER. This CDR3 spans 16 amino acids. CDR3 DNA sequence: TGCGCCAGCAGCCAAGTATCAGGAAGCGGTACAGATACGCAGTATTTT. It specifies CASSQVSGSGTDTQYF.

This CDR3 is CASSDDRGHNYGYTF. The DNA for the CDR3 is TGTGCCAGCAGTGACGACAGGGGGCATAACTATGGCTACACCTTC. The chain has TRBV2 and TRBJ1-2, with TRBD1 identical over 10 bases. The germline V gene has CDR1 SNHLY and CDR2 FYNNEI. V gave up 3 bases and J gave up 1 base; unmatched junction bases: 2. The length of the CDR3 is 15 residues. The whole variable domain, filled in from reference TRBV2 and TRBJ1-2, reads EPEVTQTPSHQVTQMGQEVILRCVPISNHLYFYWYRQILGQKVEFLVSFYNNEISEKSEIFDDQFSVERPDGSNFTLKIRSTKLEDSAMYFCASSDDRGHNYGYTFGSGTRLTVV.

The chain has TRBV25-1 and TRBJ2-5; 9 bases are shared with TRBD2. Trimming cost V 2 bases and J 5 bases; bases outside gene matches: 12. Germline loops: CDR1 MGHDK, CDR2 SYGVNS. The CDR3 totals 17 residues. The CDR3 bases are TGTGCCAGCAGTGAACTAGCGGGACCTTCGGTCGGCGAGACCCAGTACTTC. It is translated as CASSELAGPSVGETQYF.

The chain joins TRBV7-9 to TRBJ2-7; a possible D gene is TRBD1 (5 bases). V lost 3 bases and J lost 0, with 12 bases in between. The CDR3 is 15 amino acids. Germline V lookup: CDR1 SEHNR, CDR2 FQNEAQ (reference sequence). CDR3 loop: CASSFRGSSSYEQYF. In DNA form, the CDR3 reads TGTGCCAGCAGCTTTAGGGGTTCAAGCTCCTACGAGCAGTACTTC.

The CDR3 spells CASSFTDSRPEAFF. CDR3 in DNA: TGTGCCAGCAGCTTCACTGACAGTCGACCTGAAGCTTTCTTT. The chain is built from TRBV7-9 and TRBJ1-1, with D perhaps matching TRBD1 (5 bases). V lost 3 bases and J 6 bases, leaving 14 bases between the germline ends. Germline assignment: CDR1 SEHNR and CDR2 FQNEAQ (reference sequence). This CDR3 has 14 amino acids. The variable domain in full, completed from reference TRBV7-9 and TRBJ1-1, reads DTGVSQNPRHKITKRGQNVTFRCDPISEHNRLYWYRQTLGQGPEFLTYFQNEAQLEKSRLLSDRFSAERPKGSFSTLEIQRTEQGDSAMYLCASSFTDSRPEAFFGQGTRLTVV.

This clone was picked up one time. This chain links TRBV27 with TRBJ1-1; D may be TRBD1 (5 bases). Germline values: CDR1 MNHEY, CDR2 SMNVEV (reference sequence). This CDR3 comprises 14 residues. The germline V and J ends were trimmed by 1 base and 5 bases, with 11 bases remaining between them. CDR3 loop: CASSLYGEGTEAFF. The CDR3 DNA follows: TGTGCCAGCAGTTTATATGGGGAGGGGACTGAAGCTTTCTTT.

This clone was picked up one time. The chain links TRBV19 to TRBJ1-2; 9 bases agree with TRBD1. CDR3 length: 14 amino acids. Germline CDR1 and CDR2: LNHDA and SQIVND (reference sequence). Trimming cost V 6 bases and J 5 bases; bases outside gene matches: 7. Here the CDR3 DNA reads TGTGCCAGTAGCTATTCAGGACAGGGGTATGGCTACACCTTC. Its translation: CASSYSGQGYGYTF.

The DNA for the CDR3 is TGTGCCAGCAGCCTGGGGGGGGTTTACACAGATACGCAGTATTTT. It encodes CASSLGGVYTDTQYF. The rearrangement uses TRBV7-9 and TRBJ2-3, with 7 bases aligning to TRBD2. Germline assignment: CDR1 SEHNR and CDR2 FQNEAQ (reference sequence). The CDR3 extends over 15 amino acids. Trimming cost V 5 bases and J 2 bases; bases outside gene matches: 7.

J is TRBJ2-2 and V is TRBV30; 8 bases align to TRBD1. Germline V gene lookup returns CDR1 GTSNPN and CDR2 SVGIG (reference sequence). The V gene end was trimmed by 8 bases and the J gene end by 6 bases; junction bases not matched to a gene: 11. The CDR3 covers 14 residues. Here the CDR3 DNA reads TGTGCCGGCCTGAAGGACAGGGCTCCCGGGGAGCTGTTTTTT. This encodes CAGLKDRAPGELFF. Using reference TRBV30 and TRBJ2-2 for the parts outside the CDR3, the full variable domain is SQTIHQWPATLVQPVGSPLSLECTVEGTSNPNLYWYRQAAGRGLQLLFYSVGIGQISSEVPQNLSASRPQDRQFILSSKKLLLSDSGFYLCAGLKDRAPGELFFGEGSRLTVL.

Written as DNA, the CDR3 is TGTGCCAGCAGCTTCTCTAGCGGGGATCAAGATACGCAGTATTTT. Amino acid sequence: CASSFSSGDQDTQYF. The V gene is TRBV7-8, the J gene TRBJ2-3; TRBD2 agrees at 9 bases. The J segment lost 5 bases and the V segment lost 3 bases, leaving 6 bases of the junction unmatched. CDR3 size: 15 residues. Germline assignment: CDR1 SGHVS and CDR2 FQNEAQ. The full variable domain, with the rest looked up from reference TRBV7-8 and TRBJ2-3, is GAGVSQSPRYKVAKRGQDVALRCDPISGHVSLFWYQQALGQGPEFLTYFQNEAQLDKSGLPSDRFFAERPEGSVSTLKIQRTQQEDSAVYLCASSFSSGDQDTQYFGPGTRLTVL.